The 18 T cell receptor gamma chains presented below share a single source sample, sequenced in a study of gamma-delta chains in newborns, infants, children. TCRdb repeated clone calling on the reads with CATT. The data contain hundreds of gamma-chain clones, less than 6.5% of them singletons. What was sequenced was blood. These receptors originate from a child who was a newborn, infant or young child, either healthy, febrile or measles-vaccinated (not recorded which).

On this clone: A read error may be the cause here, since a much bigger clone is one base away. Other DNA variants within this sample encode the same CDR3. V is TRGV4 and J is TRGJ1 or TRGJ2. The CDR3 is made up of 16 amino acids. The germline CDR1 and CDR2 sequences are EGSTGY and YDSYTSSV. Trimming at V came to 0 bases and at J to 4 bases, leaving 12 bases not matched to a gene. The CDR3 protein is CATWDGRRPRYYKKLF. The CDR3 DNA follows: TGTGCCACCTGGGATGGGCGTCGTCCACGCTATTATAAGAAACTCTTT.

In this sample, this clone turned up a few times. This may arise from a read error, as a much more abundant clone is one base away. The sample has other DNA sequences that encode this CDR3 too. V and J are TRGV8 and TRGJP1. CDR1 is VENAVY and CDR2 is YDSYNSRV in the germline V gene. This CDR3 has 17 amino acids. CDR3 residues: CATWDIGPYTTGWFKIF. In DNA form, the CDR3 reads TGTGCCACCTGGGATATAGGCCCTTATACCACTGGCTGGTTCAAGATATTT.

This clone was detected a few times. V is TRGV9 and J is TRGJP. Per the germline V gene, CDR1 is GITISATS and CDR2 is ISYDGTV (reference sequence). The V and J ends lost 9 bases and 10 bases, in that order; junction bases with no gene match: 15. The CDR3 has 16 residues. The chain's CDR3 is CALRGVRGLGKKIKVF. CDR3 nucleotide sequence: TGTGCCTTGCGGGGGGTGCGAGGATTGGGCAAAAAAATCAAGGTATTT.

This clone is large (0.1 to 1%) by share. The V gene is TRGV2, the J gene TRGJ1 or TRGJ2. The germline CDR1 and CDR2 sequences are EGSNGY and YDSYNSKV. J was trimmed by 7 bases and V by 0 bases; bases with no gene match: 9. This CDR3 spans 14 amino acids. The CDR3 loop is CATWDGWLGYKKLF. The CDR3 nucleotides read TGTGCCACCTGGGACGGGTGGTTAGGGTATAAGAAACTCTTT.

This clone has more than one count but fewer than ten. This sequence may be a read error, since a much larger clone differs from it by one base. The rearrangement joins TRGV8 to TRGJ1 or TRGJ2. Germline V CDR1 and CDR2: VENAVY, YDSYNSRV. This CDR3 spans 14 amino acids. The CDR3 sequence is CATWTPRGYYRKLF. The CDR3 DNA is TGTGCCACCTGGACCCCTCGGGGTTATTATAGGAAACTCTTT.

In its sample, this clone ranks as medium-sized. Given a far larger clone just one base away, this is likely a sequencing read error. The same CDR3 arises from other DNA sequences in this sample as well. This chain links TRGV9 with TRGJP. V lost 0 bases to trimming and J lost 7 bases; unmatched junction nucleotides: 3. The CDR3 covers 16 residues. In germline, CDR1 is GITISATS, CDR2 ISYDGTV (reference sequence). CDR3 region: CALWEVQELGKKIKVF. The CDR3 DNA is TGTGCCTTGTGGGAGGTGCAGGAGTTGGGCAAAAAAATCAAGGTATTT.

By sample fraction, this clone is large. Different DNA sequences within this sample yield the same CDR3. The chain carries TRGV2 and TRGJP2. V gave up 1 base and J gave up 8 bases; unmatched junction bases: 4. The CDR3 has 13 amino acids. Germline-derived CDR1 and CDR2 are EGSNGY and YDSYNSKV. The CDR3 loop reads CATWDGIDWIKTF. The CDR3 coding sequence is TGTGCCACCTGGGACGGAATCGATTGGATCAAGACGTTT.

A note on this clone: Just one base apart from a much larger clone, this may be a read error. V usage is TRGV4 and J usage is TRGJ1 or TRGJ2. Germline V gene sequence: CDR1 EGSTGY, CDR2 YDSYTSSV. The CDR3 runs 11 residues. Here the CDR3 DNA reads TGTGCCCCCTGGGATACTTATAAGAAACTCTTT. This codes for CAPWDTYKKLF.

Details on this clone: A read error is the likely source, as a far larger clone sits one nucleotide away. The rearrangement links TRGV4 to TRGJ1 or TRGJ2. CDR1 and CDR2 from the germline V gene are EGSTGY and YDSYTSSV. This CDR3 is 13 amino acids long. CDR3 region: CATWAPFDYEKLF. As DNA, the CDR3 is TGTGCCACCTGGGCCCCCTTTGATTATGAGAAACTCTTT.

In its sample, this clone is large. DNA of the CDR3: TGTGCCACCTGGGACGGTGAGATTTGGATCAAGACGTTT. This sequence encodes CATWDGEIWIKTF. The gene calls are TRGV2 and TRGJP2. V lost 1 base to trimming and J lost 10 bases; unmatched junction nucleotides: 6. Per the germline V gene, CDR1 is EGSNGY and CDR2 is YDSYNSKV. This CDR3 region has 13 residues.

As regards this clone: A much larger clone differs from this one at a single base, so this may be a read error. This chain joins TRGV3 and TRGJP1. This CDR3 contains 14 residues. Germline lookup yields CDR1 VTNTFY and CDR2 YDVSTARD (reference sequence). J gave up 8 bases and V 3 bases, and 9 bases lay outside the gene matches. CDR3 sequence: CATWDGLGGWFKIF. DNA of the CDR3: TGTGCCACCTGGGACGGGCTCGGGGGTTGGTTCAAGATATTT.

The table lists this clone with a few counts. A much bigger clone sits one base away, suggesting this may be a read error. This sequence joins TRGV9 and TRGJP1. The CDR3 is 14 residues long. Per the germline V gene, CDR1 is GITISATS and CDR2 is ISYDGTV (reference sequence). CDR3 residues: CALWDYTTGWLKIF. The CDR3 coding sequence is TGTGCCTTGTGGGACTATACCACTGGTTGGCTCAAGATATTT.

With regard to this clone: This DNA's translation differs at residue 10 from TCRdb's protein, which comes from a much larger clone; a read error is likely, and the protein shown is translated from the DNA. This chain uses TRGV9 with TRGJP. The CDR3 totals 16 residues. Germline V gene data show CDR1 as GITISATS and CDR2 as ISYDGTV (reference sequence). The CDR3 region has the DNA TGTGCCTTGTGGGAGCCTCAAGAGTTGGTCAAAAAAATCAAGGTATTT. It yields the protein CALWEPQELVKKIKVF.

The chain is built from TRGV9 and TRGJP. The germline V gene encodes CDR1 GITISATS and CDR2 ISYDGTV (reference sequence). V lost 2 bases to trimming and J lost 7 bases; unmatched junction nucleotides: 8. This CDR3 comprises 17 residues. As DNA, the CDR3 is TGTGCCTTGTGGGAGGAATGGGTTGAGTTGGGCAAAAAAATCAAGGTATTT. This codes for CALWEEWVELGKKIKVF.

In its sample, this clone is medium-sized. A much larger clone lies a single base off, so this may be a read error. Other DNA sequences in the sample encode the same CDR3. The chain employs TRGV9 and TRGJP. The V segment lost 0 bases and the J segment 6 bases; nucleotides outside the gene matches: 2. The CDR3 runs 16 residues. Per germline, CDR1 GITISATS and CDR2 ISYDGTV (reference sequence). CDR3 residues: CALWEVGELGKKIKVF. The CDR3 nucleotides read TGTGCCTTGTGGGAGGTGGGAGAGTTGGGCAAAAAAATCAAGGTATTT.

This clone was seen more than once but under ten times. This likely traces to a read error, being one base from a far larger clone. This sequence joins TRGV9 and TRGJ1 or TRGJ2. Germline CDR1 reads GITISATS; CDR2 reads ISYDGTV (reference sequence). This CDR3 has 12 amino acids. The CDR3 DNA reads TGTGCCTTGTGGGAGGATTATTACAAGAAACTCTTT. Protein: CALWEDYYKKLF.

Concerning this clone: A clone one base away is much larger, so this may be a read error. This specimen includes other DNA sequences encoding the same CDR3. The chain carries TRGV3 and TRGJ1 or TRGJ2. This CDR3 is 13 amino acids long. The J segment lost 4 bases and the V segment lost 0 bases, leaving 3 bases of the junction unmatched. Germline CDR1 and CDR2: VTNTFY and YDVSTARD (reference sequence). CDR3 region: CATWDRRYYKKLF. The DNA of the CDR3 is TGTGCCACCTGGGACAGGCGATATTATAAGAAACTCTTT.

Concerning this clone itself: For this DNA, TCRdb reports the protein of a much larger clone, which diverges at residue 11, most likely from a read error; the protein presented here is translated directly from the DNA. This sequence joins TRGV9 and TRGJP. CDR1 is GITISATS and CDR2 is ISYDGTV in the germline V gene (reference sequence). The CDR3 consists of 16 residues. CDR3 protein: CALWEGIELGEKIKVF. The CDR3, as DNA: TGTGCCTTGTGGGAGGGAATCGAGTTGGGCGAAAAAATCAAGGTATTT.